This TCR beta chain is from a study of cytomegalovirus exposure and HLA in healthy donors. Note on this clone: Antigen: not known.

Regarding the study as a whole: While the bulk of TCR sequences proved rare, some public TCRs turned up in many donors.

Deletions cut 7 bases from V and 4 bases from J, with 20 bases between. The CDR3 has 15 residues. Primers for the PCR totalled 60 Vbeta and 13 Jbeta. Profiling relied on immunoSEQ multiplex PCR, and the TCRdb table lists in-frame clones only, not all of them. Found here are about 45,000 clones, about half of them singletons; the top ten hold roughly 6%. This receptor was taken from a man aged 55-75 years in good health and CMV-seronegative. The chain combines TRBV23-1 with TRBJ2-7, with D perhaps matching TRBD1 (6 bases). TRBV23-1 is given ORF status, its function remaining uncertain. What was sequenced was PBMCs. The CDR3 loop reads CASTPTGVVGYEQYF. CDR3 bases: TGCGCCAGCACCCCGACAGGCGTCGTGGGGTACGAGCAGTACTTC.